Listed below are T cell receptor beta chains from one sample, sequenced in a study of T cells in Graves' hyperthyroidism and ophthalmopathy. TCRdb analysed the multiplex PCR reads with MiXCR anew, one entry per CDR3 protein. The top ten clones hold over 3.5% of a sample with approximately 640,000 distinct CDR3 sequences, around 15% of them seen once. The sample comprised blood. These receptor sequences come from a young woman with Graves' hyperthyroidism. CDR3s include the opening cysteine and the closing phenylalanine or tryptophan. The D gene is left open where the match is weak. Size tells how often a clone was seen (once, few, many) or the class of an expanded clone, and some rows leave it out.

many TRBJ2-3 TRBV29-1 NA CSVEKEYMTQYF TGCAGCGTTGAAAAGGAGTATATGACGCAGTATTTT
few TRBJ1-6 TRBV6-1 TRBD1 CASRDRGRRNSPLHF TGTGCCAGCAGGGACAGGGGGCGCCGGAATTCACCCCTCCACTTT
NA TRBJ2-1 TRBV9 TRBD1 CASSPRGQVYNEQFF TGTGCCAGCAGCCCGCGGGGACAGGTATACAATGAGCAGTTCTTC
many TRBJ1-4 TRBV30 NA CAWSVQEGEKLFF TGTGCCTGGAGTGTACAAGAGGGCGAAAAACTGTTTTTT
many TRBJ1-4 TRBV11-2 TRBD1 CASSLDGTGDEKLFF TGTGCCAGCAGCTTAGATGGGACAGGGGATGAAAAACTGTTTTTT
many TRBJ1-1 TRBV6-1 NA CASSPTGLTEAFF TGTGCCAGCAGCCCTACGGGTTTGACTGAAGCTTTCTTT
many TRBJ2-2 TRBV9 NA CASSVTASGTGELFF TGTGCCAGCAGCGTAACCGCATCGGGCACCGGGGAGCTGTTTTTT
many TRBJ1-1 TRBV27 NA CASRRTGGVLTEAFF TGTGCCAGCAGGCGAACGGGGGGGGTTCTCACTGAAGCTTTCTTT
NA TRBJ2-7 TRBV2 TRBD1 CASSGDRASYEQYF TGTGCCAGCAGCGGGGACAGGGCCTCCTACGAGCAGTACTTC
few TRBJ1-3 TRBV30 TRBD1 CAWRGQSFGNTIYF TGTGCCTGGAGGGGACAGTCGTTTGGAAACACCATATATTTT
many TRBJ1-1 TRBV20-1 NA CSARGYRGSNTEAFF TGCAGTGCCCGGGGTTATCGGGGTTCGAACACTGAAGCTTTCTTT
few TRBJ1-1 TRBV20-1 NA CSAHSGGLDTEAFF TGCAGTGCCCATAGCGGCGGTTTGGACACTGAAGCTTTCTTT
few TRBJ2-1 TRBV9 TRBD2 CASSTSGYSYNEQFF TGTGCCAGCAGCACTAGCGGGTACTCCTACAATGAGCAGTTCTTC
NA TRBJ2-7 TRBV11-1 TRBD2 CASSASGSVGQYF TGTGCCAGCAGCGCTAGCGGGAGCGTAGGGCAGTACTTC
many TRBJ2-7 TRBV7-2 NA CASSLGWGVDEQYF TGTGCCAGCAGCTTAGGCTGGGGGGTGGACGAGCAGTACTTC
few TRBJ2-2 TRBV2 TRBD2 CASGQWASGVTGELFF TGTGCCAGCGGGCAATGGGCTAGCGGGGTCACCGGGGAGCTGTTTTTT
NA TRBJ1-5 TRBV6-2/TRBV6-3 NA CASSTTGIQPQHF TGTGCCAGCAGTACAACAGGGATTCAGCCCCAGCATTTT